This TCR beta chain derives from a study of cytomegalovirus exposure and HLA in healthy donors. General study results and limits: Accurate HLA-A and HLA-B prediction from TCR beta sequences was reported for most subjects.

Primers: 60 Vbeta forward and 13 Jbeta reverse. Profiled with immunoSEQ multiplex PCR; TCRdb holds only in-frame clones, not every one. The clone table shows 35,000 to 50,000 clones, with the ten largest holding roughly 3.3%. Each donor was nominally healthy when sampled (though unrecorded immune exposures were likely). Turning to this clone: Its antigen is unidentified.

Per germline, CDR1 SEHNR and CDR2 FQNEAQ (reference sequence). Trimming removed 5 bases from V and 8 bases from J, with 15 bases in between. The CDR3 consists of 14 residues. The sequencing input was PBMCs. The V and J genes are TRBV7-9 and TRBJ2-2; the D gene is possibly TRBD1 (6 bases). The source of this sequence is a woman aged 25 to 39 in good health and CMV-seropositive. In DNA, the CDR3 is TGTGCCAGCAGCCCATCAGGGGATAGAGGGGAGCTGTTTTTT. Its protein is CASSPSGDRGELFF.